These T cell receptor beta chains were read from a single sample in a study of blood T cell repertoires in COVID-19. Clones were read by immunoSEQ multiplex PCR, and TCRdb kept only the in-frame ones, dropping some. Here the sample spans 350,000 to 500,000 clones, about 88% being singletons. Sequencing input: PBMCs or T cells enriched from blood (not recorded which). Source of these receptors: a woman under 30 who had been exposed to COVID-19. Each CDR3 is given with its conserved first and last residue. The D gene is left open where the match is weak. Size values are once, few and many counts, or a class for expanded clones, and some rows have none.

V	size	J	D	DNA	CDR3
TRBV24-1	.	TRBJ2-1	TRBD2	TGTGCCACCAGTGACCCTAGACTCGGGACTAGCGGGAGAGGGAATGAGCAGTTCTTC	CATSDPRLGTSGRGNEQFF
TRBV28	once	TRBJ2-1	TRBD2	TGTGCCAGCAGTTTGCCTAGCGGGAGGACGCATGAGCAGTTCTTC	CASSLPSGRTHEQFF
TRBV11-2	.	TRBJ2-1	TRBD2	TGTGCCAGCAGCCGTCCCGGGACTAGCGGGAGGGTCAATGAGCAGTTCTTC	CASSRPGTSGRVNEQFF
TRBV15	.	TRBJ2-1	TRBD2	TGTGCCACCAGCAGATCCACCGGGACTAGCGGGAGGGATGAGCAGTTCTTC	CATSRSTGTSGRDEQFF
TRBV5-1	.	TRBJ1-6	TRBD1	TGCGCCAGCAGCATAGACAGGGTGGTCAATTCACCCCTCCACTTT	CASSIDRVVNSPLHF
TRBV5-4	once	TRBJ1-1	.	TGTGCCAGCAGCCCCACGAGACTCCTGAACACTGAAGCTTTCTTT	CASSPTRLLNTEAFF
TRBV27	.	TRBJ2-7	TRBD2	TGTGCCAGCAGTTTGGTTAGCGGGAGCAACGAGCAGTACTTC	CASSLVSGSNEQYF
TRBV28	.	TRBJ1-2	TRBD1	TGTGCCAGCAGTTTCGCGTCGGGACAGGGATCTGTGGGCTATGGCTACACCTTC	CASSFASGQGSVGYGYTF
TRBV28	.	TRBJ2-5	.	TGTGCCAGCAGTTTAGATACAGTGCAAGAGACCCAGTACTTC	CASSLDTVQETQYF
TRBV5-5	.	TRBJ2-2	TRBD2	TGTGCCAGCAGCTGGCCGGGACTAGCGAGGGGTAACACCGGGGAGCTGTTTTTT	CASSWPGLARGNTGELFF
TRBV6-5	.	TRBJ1-5	TRBD1	TGTGCCACCCAAGACAGGGGACTCGGCCCCCAGCATTTT	CATQDRGLGPQHF
TRBV10-3	.	TRBJ2-7	.	TGTGCCATCAGTGGGGATGGGGGGGAGCAGTACTTC	CAISGDGGEQYF
TRBV24-1	.	TRBJ2-1	TRBD2	TGTGCCACCAGTGCTGCGGGGGGCCTAAATGAGCAGTTCTTC	CATSAAGGLNEQFF
TRBV6-5	.	TRBJ2-1	.	TGTGCCAGCAGTTACAGTCTAGTGTCCTACAATGAGCAGTTCTTC	CASSYSLVSYNEQFF
TRBV28	.	TRBJ2-7	TRBD1	TGTGCCAGCAGCGGAACCGGGACAGGGATTTACGAGCAGTACTTC	CASSGTGTGIYEQYF
TRBV18	.	TRBJ2-3	TRBD2	TGTGCCAGCTCACAAACGGTCCAGCGAGGCGGGGGTGATACGCAGTATTTT	CASSQTVQRGGGDTQYF
TRBV19	few	TRBJ1-2	TRBD1	TGTGCCAGCCGACCACAGGGGTATGGCTACACCTTC	CASRPQGYGYTF
TRBV7-5	.	TRBJ2-7	.	TGTGTCAGAAGCTTTCTAGGACTAGCGGGAGGTTCCTACGAGCAGTACTTC	CVRSFLGLAGGSYEQYF
TRBV12-1	.	TRBJ1-6	.	TGTGCCAGCAGCGTAAGGGGCTACTCACCCCTCCACTTT	CASSVRGYSPLHF
TRBV29-1	.	TRBJ1-1	TRBD1	TGCAGCGTCTACCTACAGGGGCGAGCTTTCTTT	CSVYLQGRAFF
TRBV9	.	TRBJ1-3	TRBD1	TGTGCCAGCAGCGCTTCGTTGGCAGGGGGCTATTCGTCTGGAAACACCATATATTTT	CASSASLAGGYSSGNTIYF
TRBV2	.	TRBJ2-5	TRBD1	TGTGCCAGTAGAGGACAGGGTATAGAGACCCAGTACTTC	CASRGQGIETQYF
TRBV9	.	TRBJ2-3	.	TGTGCCAGCAGCGTGGGGCCCCCAGATACGCAGTATTTT	CASSVGPPDTQYF
TRBV15	.	TRBJ1-1	.	TGTGCCACCAGCAGACCTTCGGGGGGTAACACTGAAGCTTTCTTT	CATSRPSGGNTEAFF
TRBV9	.	TRBJ2-3	.	TGTGCCAGCAGCGTTGCTGGGGCGCGGCCAGATACGCAGTATTTT	CASSVAGARPDTQYF
TRBV7-6	.	TRBJ2-5	TRBD1	TGTGCCAGCAGCTGGTCCGGGACAGGGATCCAAGAGACCCAGTACTTC	CASSWSGTGIQETQYF
TRBV23-1	once	TRBJ1-4	.	TGCGCCAGCAGTCGGTTCCGGGATACTGAAAAACTGTTTTTT	CASSRFRDTEKLFF
TRBV29-1	.	TRBJ2-7	TRBD2	TGCAGCGTCTCCGGGACTAACCCCGACGAGCAGTACTTC	CSVSGTNPDEQYF
TRBV29-1	few	TRBJ2-1	.	TGCAGCGTTGGACAATCAGGCAATGAGCAGTTCTTC	CSVGQSGNEQFF
TRBV5-1	.	TRBJ1-1	.	TGCGCCAGCAGCTTGTCGCAGGTAGGTGCGTCCACTGAAGCTTTCTTT	CASSLSQVGASTEAFF
TRBV19	.	TRBJ1-1	.	TGTGCCACCACCAGGGGGAACACTGAAGCTTTCTTT	CATTRGNTEAFF
TRBV27	.	TRBJ1-5	.	TGTGCCAGCAGCCCCTTGATAGGCAGGGGAGAACAGCCCCAGCATTTT	CASSPLIGRGEQPQHF
TRBV5-1	few	TRBJ2-2	TRBD1	TGCGCCAGCAGCTTGGCAGGAGGACAGGGGAGGGGACAGTTCACCGGGGAGCTGTTTTTT	CASSLAGGQGRGQFTGELFF
TRBV19	.	TRBJ2-7	TRBD1	TGTGCCAGTAGTATGGGGACAGATACCTACGAGCAGTACTTC	CASSMGTDTYEQYF
TRBV28	.	TRBJ1-5	TRBD1	TGTGCCAGCAGTTTAGCGACAGGGGGGGACAATCAGCCCCAGCATTTT	CASSLATGGDNQPQHF
TRBV5-4	.	TRBJ2-7	TRBD2	TGTGCCAGCAGCTTGGGGAGCGGGGGGTACTCCTACGAGCAGTACTTC	CASSLGSGGYSYEQYF
TRBV11-3	.	TRBJ2-1	TRBD2	TGTGCCAGCAGCTCTCACCGGGGGGGCAATGAGCAGTTCTTC	CASSSHRGGNEQFF
TRBV6-2/TRBV6-3	.	TRBJ2-3	.	TGTGCCAGCAGTCAATCGGGGGAGCTCACAGATACGCAGTATTTT	CASSQSGELTDTQYF
TRBV6-5	.	TRBJ1-1	.	TGTGCCAGCGGAACAGTTCTCAACACTGAAGCTTTCTTT	CASGTVLNTEAFF
TRBV20-1	.	TRBJ2-5	.	TGCAGTGCTAATAGAGAGACCCAGTACTTC	CSANRETQYF
TRBV5-1	.	TRBJ1-4	.	TGCGCCAGCAGCTTGTCGGCGGCAACTAATGAAAAACTGTTTTTT	CASSLSAATNEKLFF
TRBV19	once	TRBJ1-1	.	TGTGCCAGTAGTATCGCCAGGGTGAACACTGAAGCTTTCTTT	CASSIARVNTEAFF
TRBV6-2/TRBV6-3	.	TRBJ2-5	TRBD2	TGTGCCAGCAGTTACTTGGCTAGCGGGGGGAAAGAGACCCAGTACTTC	CASSYLASGGKETQYF
TRBV11-3	.	TRBJ2-5	.	TGTGCCAGCAGCGACTGGGGCCAGGAAGAGACCCAGTACTTC	CASSDWGQEETQYF
TRBV4-2	few	TRBJ2-3	TRBD1	TGTGCCAGCAGCCAAAGACAGGGGACAGATACGCAGTATTTT	CASSQRQGTDTQYF
TRBV7-3	.	TRBJ2-7	.	TGTGCCAGCAGCTTAGGGGCAGGATCCTACGAGCAGTACTTC	CASSLGAGSYEQYF
TRBV28	.	TRBJ2-5	TRBD2	TGTGCCAGCAGTTATAAGCGGGGCAAAGAGACCCAGTACTTC	CASSYKRGKETQYF
TRBV20-1	.	TRBJ2-7	.	TGCAGTGCTCCAGCGGGCTACGAGCAGTACTTC	CSAPAGYEQYF
TRBV6-5	.	TRBJ2-7	.	TGTGCCAGCAGTTACTCTACAGGGAACGGGGAGCAGTACTTC	CASSYSTGNGEQYF
TRBV7-6	.	TRBJ1-3	TRBD1	TGTGCCAGCAGACAGGGGATGAATAGCCGTGGAAACACCATATATTTT	CASRQGMNSRGNTIYF
TRBV28	.	TRBJ1-2	TRBD1	TGTGCCAGCAGTTCGCTCGGACAGGGGTTCAAGGAAAGCTTAGGCTACACCTTC	CASSSLGQGFKESLGYTF
TRBV15	.	TRBJ1-4	TRBD1	TGTGCCACCAGCAGATGGGCTGGGACAGTTAATGAAAAACTGTTTTTT	CATSRWAGTVNEKLFF
TRBV4-1	.	TRBJ1-1	.	TGCGCCAGCAGCCAAGACTCCGTCAGGGCGCTGAACACTGAAGCTTTCTTT	CASSQDSVRALNTEAFF
TRBV5-4	.	TRBJ2-2	TRBD1	TGTGCCAGCAGCTTGAGACAGGGTACCGGGGAGCTGTTTTTT	CASSLRQGTGELFF
TRBV27	.	TRBJ1-1	.	TGTGCCAGCAGTCCGGGAGGGGGGCGAATCACTGAAGCTTTCTTT	CASSPGGGRITEAFF
TRBV18	.	TRBJ2-5	TRBD1	TGTGCCAGCTCACCGCGTATCGGACAGGGATTACGCCAAGAGACCCAGTACTTC	CASSPRIGQGLRQETQYF
TRBV10-3	few	TRBJ2-1	.	TGTGCCATCCGTGGGGCTAGCGCGAATGAGCAGTTCTTC	CAIRGASANEQFF